Listed below are T cell receptor beta chains from one sample, sequenced in a study of regulatory T cells in long-lasting Graves disease. TCRdb reanalysed the multiplex PCR reads using MiXCR and keeps one entry per CDR3 protein. The sample shows hundreds of thousands of distinct CDR3 sequences, about 13% of them seen only once. These data were likewise used in another study, on T cells in Graves' hyperthyroidism and ophthalmopathy.

The input for sequencing was peripheral blood mononuclear cells (PBMCs), taken at new diagnosis, from a patient treated with antithyroid drugs. The source of these receptors is a man under 40 with Graves disease. CDR3s include the opening cysteine and the closing phenylalanine or tryptophan. The order of the fields is D gene, J gene, V gene, clone size, CDR3 protein, CDR3 DNA. D genes are given only for firm matches. Expanded clones get a size class; other rows say once, few or many, or leave the size out.

TRBD2	TRBJ2-3	TRBV7-6	-	CASSPRRAGGPDTQYF	TGTGCCAGCAGCCCTCGAAGGGCGGGAGGCCCAGATACGCAGTATTTT
-	TRBJ2-5	TRBV7-2	many	CASSLWKTQYF	TGTGCCAGCAGCTTATGGAAGACCCAGTACTTC
-	TRBJ2-1	TRBV2	many	CASSEFYFDDNEQFF	TGTGCCAGCAGTGAGTTCTACTTCGATGACAATGAGCAGTTCTTC
TRBD1	TRBJ2-3	TRBV20-1	-	CSALLCRGQGDTQYF	TGCAGTGCTTTGCTTTGCAGGGGGCAAGGCGATACGCAGTATTTT
-	TRBJ2-7	TRBV20-1	-	CSASGGRGTYEQCF	TGCAGTGCGAGTGGAGGGAGGGGGACGTACGAGCAGTGCTTC
TRBD1	TRBJ1-2	TRBV29-1	-	CSVESSGTGTTF	TGCAGCGTTGAATCTTCCGGGACAGGGACCACCTTC
TRBD2	TRBJ2-1	TRBV5-1	many	CASSSGTNFGEQFF	TGCGCCAGCAGCTCCGGGACTAACTTCGGTGAGCAGTTCTTC
TRBD1	TRBJ1-1	TRBV10-1	many	CASSSTGPGTEAFF	TGCGCCAGCAGTTCGACAGGGCCCGGGACTGAAGCTTTCTTT
-	TRBJ2-3	TRBV25-1	-	CASSEYSADTQYF	TGTGCCAGCAGTGAATATAGCGCAGATACGCAGTATTTT
-	TRBJ2-3	TRBV5-1	many	CASRRADTQYF	TGCGCCAGCCGGAGGGCAGATACGCAGTATTTT
-	TRBJ2-7	TRBV12-3/TRBV12-4	-	CASNPSGQQSLYEQYF	TGTGCCAGCAACCCTTCGGGGCAGCAGAGTTTGTACGAGCAGTACTTC
TRBD1	TRBJ1-1	TRBV7-2	many	CASSYMDRGPEAFF	TGTGCCAGCAGCTACATGGACAGGGGGCCTGAAGCTTTCTTT
TRBD1	TRBJ1-4	TRBV27	many	CASKPTGLEKLFF	TGTGCCAGCAAACCGACAGGGTTGGAAAAACTGTTTTTT
TRBD1	TRBJ2-3	TRBV24-1	many	CATSDLGQENTDTQYF	TGTGCCACCAGTGATTTGGGACAGGAGAACACAGATACGCAGTATTTT
-	TRBJ2-1	TRBV20-1	-	CSARGLGSEQFF	TGCAGTGCTAGAGGACTAGGGAGTGAGCAGTTCTTC
TRBD1	TRBJ1-2	TRBV28	many	CASGRQGAFDGYTF	TGTGCCAGCGGTAGACAGGGAGCATTTGATGGCTACACCTTC
-	TRBJ2-1	TRBV4-2	few	CASSHNRDYNEQFF	TGTGCCAGCAGCCATAATCGGGACTACAATGAGCAGTTCTTC
TRBD2	TRBJ2-7	TRBV3-1	many	CASSQRQGLSYEQYF	TGTGCCAGCAGCCAACGGCAGGGACTATCCTACGAGCAGTACTTC